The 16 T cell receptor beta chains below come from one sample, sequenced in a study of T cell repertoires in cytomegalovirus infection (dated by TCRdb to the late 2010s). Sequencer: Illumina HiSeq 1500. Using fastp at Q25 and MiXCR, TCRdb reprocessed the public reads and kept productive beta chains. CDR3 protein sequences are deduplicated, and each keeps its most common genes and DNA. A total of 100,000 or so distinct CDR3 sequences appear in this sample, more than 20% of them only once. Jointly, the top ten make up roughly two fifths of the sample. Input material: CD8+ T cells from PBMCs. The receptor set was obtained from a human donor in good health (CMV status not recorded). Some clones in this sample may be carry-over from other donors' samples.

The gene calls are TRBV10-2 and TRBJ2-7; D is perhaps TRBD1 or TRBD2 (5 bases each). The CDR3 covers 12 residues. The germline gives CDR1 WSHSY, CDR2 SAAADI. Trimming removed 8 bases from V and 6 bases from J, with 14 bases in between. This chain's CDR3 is CASSDAGSEQYF. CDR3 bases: TGCGCCAGCTCCGACGCAGGGAGCGAGCAGTACTTC.

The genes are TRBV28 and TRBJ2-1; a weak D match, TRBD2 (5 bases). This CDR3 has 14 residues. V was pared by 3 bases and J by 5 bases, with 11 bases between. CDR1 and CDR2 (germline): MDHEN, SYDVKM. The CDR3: CASSFELEDNEQFF. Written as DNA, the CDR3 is TGTGCCAGCAGTTTTGAACTAGAGGACAATGAGCAGTTCTTC.

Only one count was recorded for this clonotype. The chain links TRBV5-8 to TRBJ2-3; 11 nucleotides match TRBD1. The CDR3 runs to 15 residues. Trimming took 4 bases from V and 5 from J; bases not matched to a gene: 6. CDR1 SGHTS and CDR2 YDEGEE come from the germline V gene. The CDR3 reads CASSQGTGGVDTQYF. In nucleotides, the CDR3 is TGTGCCAGCAGCCAGGGGACAGGGGGGGTAGATACGCAGTATTTT.

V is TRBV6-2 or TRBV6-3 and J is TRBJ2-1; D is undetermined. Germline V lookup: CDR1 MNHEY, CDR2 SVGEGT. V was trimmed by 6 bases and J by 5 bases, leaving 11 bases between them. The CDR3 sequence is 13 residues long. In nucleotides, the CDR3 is TGTGCCAGCAGCCCCCGGCCCCACAATGAGCAGTTCTTC. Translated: CASSPRPHNEQFF.

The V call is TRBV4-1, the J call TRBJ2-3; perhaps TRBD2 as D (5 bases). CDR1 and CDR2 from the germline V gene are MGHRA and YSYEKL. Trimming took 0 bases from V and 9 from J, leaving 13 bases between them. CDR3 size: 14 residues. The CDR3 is CASSQEVASRTQYF. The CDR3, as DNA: TGCGCCAGCAGCCAAGAGGTCGCTAGCCGGACGCAGTATTTT.

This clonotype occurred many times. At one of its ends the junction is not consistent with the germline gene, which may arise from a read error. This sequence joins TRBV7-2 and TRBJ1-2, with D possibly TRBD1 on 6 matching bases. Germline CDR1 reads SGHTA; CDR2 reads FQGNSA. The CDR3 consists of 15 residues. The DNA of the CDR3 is TGTGCCAGCAGCTTAGCTATCGGGGGCAACTTTGGCTACACCTTC. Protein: CASSLAIGGNFGYTF.

CDR3 coding DNA: TGCAGCGTTGAAACTTTTTTAAACTATGGCTACACCTTC. It encodes CSVETFLNYGYTF. J is TRBJ1-2 and V is TRBV29-1; D not certain. CDR1 SQVTM and CDR2 ANQGSEA come from the germline V gene. Trimming left V 2 bases short and J 2 bases short, with 9 bases between. The CDR3 length is 13 residues.

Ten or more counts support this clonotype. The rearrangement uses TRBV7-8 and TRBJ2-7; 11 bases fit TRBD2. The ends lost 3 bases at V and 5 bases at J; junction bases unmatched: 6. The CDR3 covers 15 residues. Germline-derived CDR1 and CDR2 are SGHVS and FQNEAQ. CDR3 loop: CASSFLLAGVDEQYF. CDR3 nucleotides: TGTGCCAGCAGCTTCCTACTAGCGGGAGTCGACGAGCAGTACTTC.

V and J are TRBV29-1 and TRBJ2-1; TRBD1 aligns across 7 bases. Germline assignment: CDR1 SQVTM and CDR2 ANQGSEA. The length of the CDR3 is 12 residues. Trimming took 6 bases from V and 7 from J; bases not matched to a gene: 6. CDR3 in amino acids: CSVVPQGNEQFF. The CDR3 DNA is TGCAGCGTGGTCCCACAGGGGAATGAGCAGTTCTTC.

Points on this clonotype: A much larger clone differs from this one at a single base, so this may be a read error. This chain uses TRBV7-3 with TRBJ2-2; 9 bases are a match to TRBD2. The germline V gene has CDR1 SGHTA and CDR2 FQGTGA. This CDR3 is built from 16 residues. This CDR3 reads CASSPDGLARTGEMFF. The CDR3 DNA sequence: TGTGCCAGCAGCCCAGACGGACTAGCGAGGACCGGGGAGATGTTTTTT.

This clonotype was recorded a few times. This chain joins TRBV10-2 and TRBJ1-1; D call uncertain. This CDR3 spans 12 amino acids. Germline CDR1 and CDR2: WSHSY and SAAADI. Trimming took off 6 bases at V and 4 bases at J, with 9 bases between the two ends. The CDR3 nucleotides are TGCGCCAGCAGAGCATCTAGCACTGAAGCTTTCTTT. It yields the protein CASRASSTEAFF.

CDR3 nucleotide sequence: TGCAGCGTTGAAGGGGGGGAAGGGGCATCCTACAATGAGCAGTTCTTC. Protein: CSVEGGEGASYNEQFF. The chain combines TRBV29-1 with TRBJ2-1; TRBD2 might be the D (6 bases). Germline loops: CDR1 SQVTM, CDR2 ANQGSEA. V was trimmed by 1 base and J by 1 base, leaving 14 bases between them. This CDR3 region has 16 residues.

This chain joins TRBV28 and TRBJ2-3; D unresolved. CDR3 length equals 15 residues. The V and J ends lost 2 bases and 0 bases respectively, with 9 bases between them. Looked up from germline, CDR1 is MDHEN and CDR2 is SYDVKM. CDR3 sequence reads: CASSLMAVSTDTQYF. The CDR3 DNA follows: TGTGCCAGCAGTTTAATGGCGGTTAGCACAGATACGCAGTATTTT.

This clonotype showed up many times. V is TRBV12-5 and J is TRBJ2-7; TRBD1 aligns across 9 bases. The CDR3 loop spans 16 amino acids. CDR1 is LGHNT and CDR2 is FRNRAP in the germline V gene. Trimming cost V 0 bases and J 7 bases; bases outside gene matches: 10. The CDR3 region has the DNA TGTGCTAGTGGTTTGGTACTTGGACAGGGGTTGCGGGAGCAGTACTTC. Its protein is CASGLVLGQGLREQYF.

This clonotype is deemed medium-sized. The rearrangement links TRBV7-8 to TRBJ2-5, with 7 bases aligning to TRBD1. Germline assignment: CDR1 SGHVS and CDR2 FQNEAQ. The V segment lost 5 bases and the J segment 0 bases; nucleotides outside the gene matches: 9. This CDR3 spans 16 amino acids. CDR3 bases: TGTGCCAGCAGCCCAATATCCGGGACAGACCAAGAGACCCAGTACTTC. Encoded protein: CASSPISGTDQETQYF.

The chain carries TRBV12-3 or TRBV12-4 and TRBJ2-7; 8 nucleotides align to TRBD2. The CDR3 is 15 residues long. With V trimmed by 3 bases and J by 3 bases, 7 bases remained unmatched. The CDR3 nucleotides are TGTGCCAGCAGTTTCAGTAGCGGGATAATCTACGAGCAGTACTTC. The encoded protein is CASSFSSGIIYEQYF.